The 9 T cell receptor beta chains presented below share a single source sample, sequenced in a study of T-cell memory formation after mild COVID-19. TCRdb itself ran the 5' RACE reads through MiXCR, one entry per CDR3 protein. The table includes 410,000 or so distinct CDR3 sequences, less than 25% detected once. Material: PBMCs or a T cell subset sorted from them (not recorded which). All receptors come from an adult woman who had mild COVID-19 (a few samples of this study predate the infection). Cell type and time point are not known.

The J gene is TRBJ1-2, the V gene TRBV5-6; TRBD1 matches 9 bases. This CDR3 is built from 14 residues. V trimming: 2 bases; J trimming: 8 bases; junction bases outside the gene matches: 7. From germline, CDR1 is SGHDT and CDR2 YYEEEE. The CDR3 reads CASSLPPTGGGYTF. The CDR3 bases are TGTGCCAGCAGCTTACCACCTACAGGGGGCGGCTACACCTTC.

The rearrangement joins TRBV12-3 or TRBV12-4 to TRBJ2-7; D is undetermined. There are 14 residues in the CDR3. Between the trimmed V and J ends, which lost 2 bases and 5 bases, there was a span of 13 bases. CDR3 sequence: CASSLLYSPDEQYF. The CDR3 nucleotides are TGTGCCAGCAGTTTACTGTATTCTCCGGACGAGCAGTACTTC.

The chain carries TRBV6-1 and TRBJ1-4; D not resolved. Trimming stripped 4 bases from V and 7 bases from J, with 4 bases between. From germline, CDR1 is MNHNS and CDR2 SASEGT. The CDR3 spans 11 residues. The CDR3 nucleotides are TGTGCCAGCAGTGGTGCTGAAAAACTGTTTTTT. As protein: CASSGAEKLFF.

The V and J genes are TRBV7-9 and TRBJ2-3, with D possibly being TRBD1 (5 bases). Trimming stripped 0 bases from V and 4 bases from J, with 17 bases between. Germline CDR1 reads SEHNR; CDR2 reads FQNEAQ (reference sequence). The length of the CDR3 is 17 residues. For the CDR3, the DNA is TGTGCCAGCAGCTTAGCCCAGGGTAAGCCCGAGGCAGATACGCAGTATTTT. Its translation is CASSLAQGKPEADTQYF.

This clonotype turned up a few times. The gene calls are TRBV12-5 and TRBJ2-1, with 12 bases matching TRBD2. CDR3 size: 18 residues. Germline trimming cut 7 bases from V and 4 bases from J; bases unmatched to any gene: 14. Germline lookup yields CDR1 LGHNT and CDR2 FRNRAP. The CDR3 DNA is TGTGCTAGTGCCATAACTAGCGGGGGGATCCCACCTTACAATGAGCAGTTCTTC. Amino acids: CASAITSGGIPPYNEQFF.

The CDR3 spells CASSMTGYEQFF. The CDR3 DNA reads TGTGCCAGCAGCATGACGGGATACGAGCAGTTCTTC. This chain links TRBV7-9 with TRBJ2-1; D possibly corresponds to TRBD2 (5 bases). The CDR3 covers 12 residues. V was trimmed by 5 bases and J by 10 bases, leaving 12 bases between them. Germline V gene lookup returns CDR1 SEHNR and CDR2 FQNEAQ (reference sequence).

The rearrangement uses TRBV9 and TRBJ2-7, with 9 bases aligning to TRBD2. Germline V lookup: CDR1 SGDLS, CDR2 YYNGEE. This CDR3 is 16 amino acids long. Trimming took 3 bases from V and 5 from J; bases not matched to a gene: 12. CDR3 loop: CASSAGPAGGPHEQYF. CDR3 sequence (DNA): TGTGCCAGCAGCGCTGGCCCGGCGGGAGGGCCCCACGAGCAGTACTTC.

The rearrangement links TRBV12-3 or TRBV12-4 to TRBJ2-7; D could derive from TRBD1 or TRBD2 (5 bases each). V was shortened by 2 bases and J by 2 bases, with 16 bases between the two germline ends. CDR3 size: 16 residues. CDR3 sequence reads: CASSLSGQGRAYEQYF. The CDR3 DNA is TGTGCCAGCAGTTTAAGCGGCCAGGGTAGGGCCTACGAGCAGTACTTC.

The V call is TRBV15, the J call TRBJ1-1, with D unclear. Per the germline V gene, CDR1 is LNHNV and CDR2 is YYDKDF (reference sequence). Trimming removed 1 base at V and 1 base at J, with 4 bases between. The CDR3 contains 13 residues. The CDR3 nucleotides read TGTGCCACCAGCAGAGGTCAGAACACTGAAGCTTTCTTT. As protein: CATSRGQNTEAFF.